Listed below are T cell receptor beta chains from one sample, sequenced in a study of T cells in Graves' hyperthyroidism and ophthalmopathy. Via MiXCR, TCRdb re-called the multiplex PCR reads, giving one row per CDR3 protein. In the table there are 550,000 to 800,000 distinct CDR3 sequences, about a sixth of which are singletons. Sample: blood. The receptors shown here come from a man between 18 and 35 years old with Graves' hyperthyroidism. Both conserved end residues are part of each CDR3. A D gene is named only where the DNA matches it firmly. Clone size is stated in some rows and not others, as once, few, many or a class when expanded.

CDR3 protein,CDR3 DNA,D gene,V gene,clone size,J gene
CASSATSGTYNEQFF,TGTGCCAGCAGCGCGACTAGCGGTACCTACAATGAGCAGTTCTTC,TRBD2,TRBV9,few,TRBJ2-1
CAWSPEWGNEKLFF,TGTGCCTGGAGTCCCGAATGGGGGAATGAAAAACTGTTTTTT,NA,TRBV30,many,TRBJ1-4
CAWSEQGGNHEQYF,TGTGCCTGGAGCGAACAGGGGGGGAACCACGAGCAGTACTTC,NA,TRBV30,many,TRBJ2-7
CASSSGGAMNTEAFF,TGTGCCAGCTCATCGGGGGGGGCGATGAACACTGAAGCTTTCTTT,NA,TRBV18,few,TRBJ1-1
CSARTSGLYEQYF,TGCAGTGCTAGGACTAGCGGCCTATACGAGCAGTACTTC,TRBD2,TRBV20-1,many,TRBJ2-7
CASRGDRGLGNTIYF,TGTGCCAGTAGAGGGGACAGGGGCCTCGGAAACACCATATATTTT,TRBD1,TRBV19,NA,TRBJ1-3
CASSKLGSHQETQYF,TGTGCCAGCTCAAAGCTAGGGAGCCACCAAGAGACCCAGTACTTC,NA,TRBV27,NA,TRBJ2-5
CASSYDRGQPQHF,TGTGCCAGCAGTTACGACAGGGGACAGCCCCAGCATTTT,TRBD1,TRBV6-5,many,TRBJ1-5
CASHYSGMIDYGYTF,TGTGCCAGCCATTACTCGGGGATGATCGACTATGGCTACACCTTC,NA,TRBV18,many,TRBJ1-2
CATSRETTGLELFF,TGTGCCACCAGCAGAGAAACGACAGGGTTGGAACTGTTTTTT,TRBD1,TRBV15,many,TRBJ1-4
CATRQGLRNTEAFF,TGCGCCACCAGACAGGGATTAAGGAACACTGAAGCTTTCTTT,TRBD1,TRBV4-1,few,TRBJ1-1
CASSLDRGRANTEAFF,TGTGCCAGCAGCTTGGATCGGGGCAGGGCGAACACTGAAGCTTTCTTT,NA,TRBV5-6,few,TRBJ1-1
CASSYSASGPVNTGELFF,TGTGCCAGCAGTTACTCGGCTAGCGGCCCCGTGAACACCGGGGAGCTGTTTTTT,TRBD2,TRBV6-6,many,TRBJ2-2
CASSVAGTSGTGDTQYF,TGTGCCAGCAGCGTAGCGGGGACTAGCGGGACGGGTGATACGCAGTATTTT,TRBD2,TRBV9,few,TRBJ2-3
CATAQGGRAQHF,TGTGCCACAGCCCAGGGAGGGAGAGCCCAGCATTTT,NA,TRBV2,NA,TRBJ1-5
CASSFLPMDTDTQYF,TGCGCCAGCAGCTTCTTACCCATGGACACAGATACGCAGTATTTT,NA,TRBV5-1,few,TRBJ2-3
CASSFAPSNYGYTF,TGTGCCAGCAGCTTCGCACCATCGAACTATGGCTACACCTTC,NA,TRBV7-9,few,TRBJ1-2
CASSFDRDIDQPQHF,TGTGCCAGCAGCTTCGACCGGGACATAGATCAGCCCCAGCATTTT,NA,TRBV9,NA,TRBJ1-5
CASSLELAGITGELFF,TGTGCCAGCAGCTTAGAACTAGCGGGAATCACCGGGGAGCTGTTTTTT,TRBD2,TRBV11-2,few,TRBJ2-2
CASSYGTGVYEQYF,TGTGCCAGCAGTTACGGGACAGGGGTGTACGAGCAGTACTTC,TRBD1,TRBV6-2/TRBV6-3,many,TRBJ2-7
CASRGWGGTDTQYF,TGTGCCAGCAGGGGGTGGGGGGGCACAGATACGCAGTATTTT,NA,TRBV5-4,few,TRBJ2-3
CASSPSIGTGAYEQYF,TGTGCCAGCAGCCCGAGTATAGGGACAGGAGCCTACGAGCAGTACTTC,TRBD1,TRBV7-9,many,TRBJ2-7
CASRGIAGEDEQFF,TGCGCCAGCAGAGGGATAGCGGGAGAGGATGAGCAGTTCTTC,TRBD2,TRBV5-1,many,TRBJ2-1
CASRTGLPGGEQFF,TGTGCCAGCAGAACGGGACTCCCAGGTGGTGAGCAGTTCTTC,NA,TRBV2,many,TRBJ2-1
CASSLERGARLHF,TGTGCCAGCAGCTTAGAGCGCGGGGCCCGCCTCCACTTT,NA,TRBV7-9,many,TRBJ1-6
CASSYPSGQGYGYTF,TGTGCCAGCAGTTACCCGTCCGGACAGGGCTATGGCTACACCTTC,TRBD1,TRBV6-5,few,TRBJ1-2
CSASTGGSYEQYF,TGCAGTGCTTCTACTGGGGGGTCCTACGAGCAGTACTTC,NA,TRBV20-1,many,TRBJ2-7
CASSMNVLDRGFSYNEQFF,TGTGCCAGTAGTATGAACGTATTAGACCGCGGCTTCTCCTACAATGAGCAGTTCTTC,NA,TRBV19,few,TRBJ2-1
CASSPGGTGDYEQYF,TGTGCCAGCTCACCAGGAGGGACAGGGGACTACGAGCAGTACTTC,TRBD1,TRBV18,many,TRBJ2-7
CAPGVASGSMTFGETQYF,TGTGCCCCCGGTGTGGCTAGCGGGAGTATGACGTTCGGGGAGACCCAGTACTTC,TRBD2,TRBV12-3/TRBV12-4,many,TRBJ2-5
CASSTGYRKTQYF,TGTGCCAGCAGTACAGGTTATCGAAAGACCCAGTACTTC,NA,TRBV12-3/TRBV12-4,many,TRBJ2-5
CSGARTSGTDTQYF,TGCAGTGGCGCAAGGACTAGCGGAACAGATACGCAGTATTTT,TRBD2,TRBV20-1,many,TRBJ2-3
CASSPRERRQETQYF,TGTGCCAGCTCACCTAGGGAACGCAGACAAGAGACCCAGTACTTC,NA,TRBV18,few,TRBJ2-5
CASSRRTSGRGNEQFF,TGTGCCAGCAGTCGGAGGACTAGCGGGAGGGGTAATGAGCAGTTCTTC,TRBD2,TRBV6-2/TRBV6-3,many,TRBJ2-1
CASSFLPDTGELFF,TGTGCCAGCAGTTTCCTGCCTGACACCGGGGAGCTGTTTTTT,NA,TRBV27,NA,TRBJ2-2
CAWSGSWHEQFF,TGTGCCTGGTCTGGGAGTTGGCATGAGCAGTTCTTC,NA,TRBV30,many,TRBJ2-1
CASMGLGGNTEAFF,TGTGCCAGCATGGGCTTAGGTGGTAACACTGAAGCTTTCTTT,NA,TRBV7-2,NA,TRBJ1-1
CASSLGAGVRDFRETQYF,TGTGCCAGCAGCTTAGGGGCGGGGGTCAGAGATTTTCGAGAGACCCAGTACTTC,TRBD2,TRBV7-9,NA,TRBJ2-5
CASSEVEGEETQYF,TGTGCCAGCAGTGAGGTAGAGGGGGAAGAGACCCAGTACTTC,NA,TRBV2,many,TRBJ2-5
CASSHLGTGGPETQYF,TGTGCCAGCAGCCACCTCGGGACAGGGGGACCGGAGACCCAGTACTTC,TRBD1,TRBV6-1,many,TRBJ2-5
CASSAQGDNSPLHF,TGTGCCAGCAGCGCTCAGGGTGATAATTCACCCCTCCACTTT,NA,TRBV9,NA,TRBJ1-6
CASTSSAGELFF,TGTGCCAGCACATCTAGCGCCGGGGAGCTGTTTTTT,NA,TRBV3-1,many,TRBJ2-2
CASSLAGVFEAFF,TGTGCCAGCAGCTTAGCAGGGGTGTTTGAAGCTTTCTTT,NA,TRBV11-1,few,TRBJ1-1
CASSRSYGSYEQYF,TGTGCCAGCAGCCGGTCTTACGGGTCCTACGAGCAGTACTTC,NA,TRBV6-1,many,TRBJ2-7
CASSFRARSTDAQYF,TGTGCCAGCAGCTTTAGGGCTCGAAGCACAGATGCGCAGTATTTT,NA,TRBV7-9,NA,TRBJ2-3
CASSPSPGLAGPF,TGTGCCAGCAGCCCGTCTCCGGGACTAGCGGGCCCTTTC,TRBD2,TRBV7-8,few,TRBJ2-6
CASSPAGLLETQYF,TGTGCCAGCAGCCCCGCGGGGTTGTTGGAGACCCAGTACTTC,NA,TRBV28,many,TRBJ2-5
CASSPHDRDGPEAFF,TGTGCCAGTAGTCCGCATGACAGGGACGGTCCTGAAGCTTTCTTT,TRBD1,TRBV19,NA,TRBJ1-1
CASTSGATDTQYF,TGTGCCAGCACTAGCGGGGCCACAGATACGCAGTATTTT,TRBD2,TRBV9,NA,TRBJ2-3
CASSVSGSAYNEQFF,TGTGCCAGCAGTGTTAGCGGGAGCGCCTACAATGAGCAGTTCTTC,TRBD2,TRBV12-3/TRBV12-4,many,TRBJ2-1
CASRVTSATSTDTQYF,TGTGCCAGCAGGGTAACTAGCGCCACTAGCACAGATACGCAGTATTTT,TRBD2,TRBV28,many,TRBJ2-3
CASSPFGTAYNEQFF,TGTGCCAGCAGCCCTTTCGGGACAGCTTACAATGAGCAGTTCTTC,TRBD1,TRBV7-3,NA,TRBJ2-1
CASSLRTPSRYNEQFF,TGTGCCAGCAGCCTCCGGACTCCCTCCCGGTACAATGAGCAGTTCTTC,NA,TRBV9,NA,TRBJ2-1